The 21 T cell receptor beta chains reported below all come from one sample, sequenced in a study of CD8 T cells in ankylosing spondylitis. Study-wide points: What appeared characteristic of ankylosing spondylitis blood was a TCR beta motif of several highly homologous variants.

A single record per CDR3 protein comes from TCRdb applying MiXCR to the 5' RACE reads. Of under 250,000 distinct CDR3 sequences listed, 7.3% are singletons. No antigens are known for them. Sequencing input: blood, either unsorted or a sorted T cell fraction (not recorded which). The receptor set was obtained from a male donor with ankylosing spondylitis.

This clonotype was seen ten or more times. The chain is built from TRBV4-3 and TRBJ2-7; possibly TRBD1 for D (6 bases). V gave up 4 bases and J gave up 0 bases, with 19 bases separating them. Germline CDR1 LGHNA, CDR2 YSLEER. The CDR3 consists of 17 residues. The DNA of the CDR3 is TGCGCCAGCAGCCCAGGAACAGGGAGAACTTACTCCTACGAGCAGTACTTC. As protein: CASSPGTGRTYSYEQYF.

This clonotype has at least ten counts. The rearrangement links TRBV6-1 to TRBJ1-4, with D hard to call. The CDR3 covers 12 residues. CDR1 is MNHNS and CDR2 is SASEGT in the germline V gene. Trimming left V 4 bases short and J 8 bases short, with 8 bases between. CDR3 coding DNA: TGTGCCAGCAGTGTTCTGTGGGAAAAACTGTTTTTT. This gives the protein CASSVLWEKLFF.

This clonotype was detected many times. This rearrangement joins TRBV7-8 to TRBJ1-1, with D possibly matching TRBD1 (6 bases). Germline V CDR1 and CDR2: SGHVS, FQNEAQ. The CDR3 covers 18 residues. Trimming took off 5 bases at V and 0 bases at J, with 22 bases between the two ends. CDR3 region: CASSKGGGPSIMNTEAFF. The CDR3 bases are TGTGCCAGCAGCAAAGGGGGGGGCCCCTCCATAATGAACACTGAAGCTTTCTTT.

In this sample, this clonotype turned up many times. J is TRBJ1-3 and V is TRBV5-1; 9 nucleotides line up with TRBD1. In germline, CDR1 is SGHRS, CDR2 YFSETQ. The J segment lost 4 bases and the V segment lost 5 bases, leaving 10 bases of the junction unmatched. The CDR3 extends over 16 amino acids. CDR3 DNA: TGCGCCAGCAGACCGAGGACAGGGGCTGCCGGAAACACCATATATTTT. Its protein product is CASRPRTGAAGNTIYF.

This clonotype was found many times. The rearrangement uses TRBV27 and TRBJ1-2, with 7 bases identical to TRBD1. The CDR3 has 13 residues. V gave up 2 bases and J gave up 6 bases; unmatched junction bases: 3. Germline CDR1 MNHEY, CDR2 SMNVEV (reference sequence). The CDR3: CASSLKGGDGYTF. DNA of the CDR3: TGTGCCAGCAGTTTAAAAGGGGGCGATGGCTACACCTTC.

This clonotype has more than one count but fewer than ten. This chain joins TRBV27 and TRBJ2-1; 8 positions agree with TRBD1. V trimming: 5 bases; J trimming: 3 bases; junction bases outside the gene matches: 3. Germline V gene sequence: CDR1 MNHEY, CDR2 SMNVEV (reference sequence). There are 14 residues in the CDR3. The CDR3 DNA reads TGTGCCAGCAGTGCGGACAGGGTCTACAATGAGCAGTTCTTC. Its translation: CASSADRVYNEQFF.

The chain has TRBV7-2 and TRBJ1-1; no reliable D call. The CDR3 sequence is 12 residues long. CDR1 SGHTA and CDR2 FQGNSA come from the germline V gene. The V end lost 2 bases, the J end lost 7 bases, and 8 bases lay between the germline ends. The CDR3 bases are TGTGCCAGCAGCTTACGGGGAAATGAAGCTTTCTTT. The encoded protein is CASSLRGNEAFF. Filled out from reference TRBV7-2 and TRBJ1-1, the complete variable domain reads GAGVSQSPSNKVTEKGKDVELRCDPISGHTALYWYRQSLGQGLEFLIYFQGNSAPDKSGLPSDRFSAERTGGSVSTLTIQRTQQEDSAVYLCASSLRGNEAFFGQGTRLTVV.

This clonotype was counted ten times or more. The rearrangement uses TRBV7-3 and TRBJ2-5; TRBD1 matches 7 bases. Germline V gene data show CDR1 as SGHTA and CDR2 as FQGTGA. The ends lost 6 bases at V and 5 bases at J; junction bases unmatched: 9. This CDR3 is 14 amino acids long. CDR3 residues: CASSRTGVRETQYF. CDR3 DNA: TGTGCCAGCAGTCGTACAGGGGTTCGGGAGACCCAGTACTTC.

The V call is TRBV7-9, the J call TRBJ2-7, with 10 bases fitting TRBD1. This CDR3 has 15 amino acids. J was trimmed by 5 bases and V by 5 bases; bases with no gene match: 9. Germline CDR1 reads SEHNR; CDR2 reads FQNEAQ (reference sequence). CDR3: CASSPAWDRGHEQYF. The CDR3 bases are TGTGCCAGCAGCCCCGCTTGGGACAGGGGCCACGAGCAGTACTTC.

CDR3 region: CSAIEVAGRSYEQYF. Written as DNA, the CDR3 is TGCAGTGCAATCGAAGTGGCAGGGCGCTCCTACGAGCAGTACTTC. This rearrangement joins TRBV20-1 to TRBJ2-7; D is possibly TRBD1 (5 bases). The CDR3 sequence is 15 residues long. Germline CDR1 DFQATT, CDR2 SNEGSKA (reference sequence). Trimming removed 6 bases at V and 0 bases at J, with 18 bases between.

This clonotype has a count of ten or more. This chain links TRBV27 with TRBJ2-1, with D perhaps TRBD1 (6 bases). V lost 3 bases and J lost 8, with 11 bases in between. Per the germline V gene, CDR1 is MNHEY and CDR2 is SMNVEV (reference sequence). CDR3 length: 13 amino acids. The CDR3 nucleotides read TGTGCCAGCAGTTTTGGGGGCTGGGATGAGCAGTTCTTC. It yields the protein CASSFGGWDEQFF.

The sample holds many counts of this clonotype. The chain carries TRBV24-1 and TRBJ2-1, with a tentative D call TRBD2 (5 bases). The CDR3 covers 16 residues. Per germline, CDR1 KGHDR and CDR2 SFDVKD. The V gene lost 3 bases and the J gene lost 0 bases, with 11 bases spanning the gap. The CDR3 protein is CATSDRSGPSYNEQFF. CDR3 in DNA: TGTGCCACCAGTGATCGAAGCGGACCCTCCTACAATGAGCAGTTCTTC.

In this sample, this clonotype turned up many times. The J gene is TRBJ2-1, the V gene TRBV4-2, with D perhaps matching TRBD1 (5 bases). The germline V gene encodes CDR1 LGHNA and CDR2 YNFKEQ. Trimming stripped 2 bases from V and 7 bases from J, with 15 bases between. The CDR3 spans 15 residues. The CDR3 nucleotides are TGTGCCAGCAGCCAATCTCAGGGATATCGGAATGAGCAGTTCTTC. Translated, it gives CASSQSQGYRNEQFF.

The chain combines TRBV10-3 with TRBJ1-1, with D unclear. Between the trimmed V and J ends, which lost 6 bases and 3 bases, there was a span of 5 bases. The CDR3 is 11 amino acids. The germline gives CDR1 ENHRY, CDR2 SYGVKD. CDR3 in amino acids: CAIRSYTEAFF. The CDR3 coding sequence is TGTGCCATCAGGTCGTACACTGAAGCTTTCTTT.

The V and J genes are TRBV4-3 and TRBJ2-5, with D tentatively TRBD2 (6 bases). V dropped 4 bases and J dropped 0 bases, with 12 bases sitting between them. Germline lookup yields CDR1 LGHNA and CDR2 YSLEER. This CDR3 comprises 15 residues. The CDR3 region is CASSPERGNQETQYF. DNA for the CDR3: TGCGCCAGCAGCCCCGAACGGGGGAACCAAGAGACCCAGTACTTC.

This clonotype was seen at least ten times. CDR3 sequence reads: CASSQGDIHSGNTIYF. The CDR3, as DNA: TGTGCCAGCAGCCAAGGGGACATCCACTCTGGAAACACCATATATTTT. The chain recombines TRBV16 with TRBJ1-3, with TRBD1 as a possible D gene (6 bases). Germline lookup yields CDR1 KGHSY and CDR2 FQNENV. The CDR3 runs 16 residues. The ends were cut back, 2 bases at V and 0 bases at J, with 11 bases in the middle.

This clonotype has a count of ten or more. V usage is TRBV27 and J usage is TRBJ1-5; D is undetermined. V lost 3 bases and J lost 2, with 8 bases in between. Germline V gene lookup returns CDR1 MNHEY and CDR2 SMNVEV (reference sequence). CDR3 length: 14 residues. CDR3 in DNA: TGTGCCAGCAGTTTGTTTCCTCGCAATCAGCCCCAGCATTTT. Protein: CASSLFPRNQPQHF.

There are many counts of this clonotype. This chain joins TRBV6-5 and TRBJ2-7; 8 positions agree with TRBD2. CDR1 and CDR2 (germline): MNHEY, SVGAGI. This CDR3 contains 15 residues. Germline trimming cut 2 bases from V and 4 bases from J; bases unmatched to any gene: 7. As DNA, the CDR3 is TGTGCCAGCAGTTACATGGCGGGGGGAGCGTACGAGCAGTACTTC. Translation: CASSYMAGGAYEQYF.

This clonotype came up a few times. The rearrangement links TRBV5-1 to TRBJ2-7; the D is unclear. Germline V gene lookup returns CDR1 SGHRS and CDR2 YFSETQ. This CDR3 has 12 amino acids. Trimming left V 1 base short and J 7 bases short, with 9 bases between. Here the CDR3 reads CASSLSAHEQYF. The CDR3 coding sequence is TGCGCCAGCAGCTTGTCGGCTCATGAGCAGTACTTC.

This clonotype was recorded many times. This chain uses TRBV12-3 or TRBV12-4 with TRBJ2-1, with TRBD2 identical over 10 bases. The CDR3 totals 15 residues. Losses at the gene ends were 0 bases for V and 7 bases for J; bases not matched to a gene: 3. CDR3: CASSLAAGGPNEQFF. The CDR3 DNA follows: TGTGCCAGCAGTTTAGCAGCGGGGGGGCCGAATGAGCAGTTCTTC.

The chain joins TRBV10-3 to TRBJ2-2; the match to TRBD1 covers 10 bases. V shed 8 bases, J shed 4 bases, and the junction held 16 bases outside the gene matches. Germline values: CDR1 ENHRY, CDR2 SYGVKD. The CDR3 covers 18 residues. The CDR3 loop reads CAIEDRGRGESSTGELFF. CDR3 bases: TGTGCCATCGAAGACAGGGGGCGGGGGGAGTCGAGCACCGGGGAGCTGTTTTTT.